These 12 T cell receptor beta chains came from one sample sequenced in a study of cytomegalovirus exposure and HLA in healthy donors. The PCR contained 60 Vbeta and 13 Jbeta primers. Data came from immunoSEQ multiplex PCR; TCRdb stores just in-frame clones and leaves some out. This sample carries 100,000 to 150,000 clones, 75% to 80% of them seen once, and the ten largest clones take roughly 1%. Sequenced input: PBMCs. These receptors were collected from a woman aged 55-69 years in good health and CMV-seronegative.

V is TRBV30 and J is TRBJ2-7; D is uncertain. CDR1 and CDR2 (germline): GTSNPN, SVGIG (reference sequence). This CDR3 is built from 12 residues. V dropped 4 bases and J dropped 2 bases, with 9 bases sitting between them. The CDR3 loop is CAWKRGAYEQYF. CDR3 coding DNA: TGTGCCTGGAAAAGAGGAGCCTACGAGCAGTACTTC.

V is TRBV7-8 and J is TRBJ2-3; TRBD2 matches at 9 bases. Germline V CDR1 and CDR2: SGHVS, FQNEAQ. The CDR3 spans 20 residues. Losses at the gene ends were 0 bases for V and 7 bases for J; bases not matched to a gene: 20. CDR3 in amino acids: CASSLALQGRREGRLNTQYF. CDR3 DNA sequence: TGTGCCAGCAGCTTAGCGCTTCAGGGGAGGCGGGAGGGCCGTTTGAATACGCAGTATTTT.

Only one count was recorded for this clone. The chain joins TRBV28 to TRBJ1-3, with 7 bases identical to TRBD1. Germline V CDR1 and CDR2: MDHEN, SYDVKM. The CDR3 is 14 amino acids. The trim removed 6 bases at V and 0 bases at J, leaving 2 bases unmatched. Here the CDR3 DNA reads TGTGCCAGCAGCAACAGGGGCTCTGGAAACACCATATATTTT. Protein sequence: CASSNRGSGNTIYF.

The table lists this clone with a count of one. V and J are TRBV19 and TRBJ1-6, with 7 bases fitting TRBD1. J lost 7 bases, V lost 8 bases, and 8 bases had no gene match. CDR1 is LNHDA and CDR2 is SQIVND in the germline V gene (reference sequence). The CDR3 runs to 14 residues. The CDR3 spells CASRLVRGNSPLHF. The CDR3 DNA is TGTGCCAGTCGTCTGGTCAGGGGGAATTCACCCCTCCACTTT. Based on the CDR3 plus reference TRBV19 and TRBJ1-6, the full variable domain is DGGITQSPKYLFRKEGQNVTLSCEQNLNHDAMYWYRQDPGQGLRLIYYSQIVNDFQKGDIAEGYSVSREKKESFPLTVTSAQKNPTAFYLCASRLVRGNSPLHFGNGTRLTVT.

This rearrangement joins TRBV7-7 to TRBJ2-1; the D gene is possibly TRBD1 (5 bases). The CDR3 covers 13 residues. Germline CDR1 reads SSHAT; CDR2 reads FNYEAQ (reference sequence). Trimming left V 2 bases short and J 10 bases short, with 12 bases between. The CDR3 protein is CASSLSRPGEQFF. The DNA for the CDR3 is TGTGCCAGCAGCTTATCCCGGCCAGGGGAGCAGTTCTTC.

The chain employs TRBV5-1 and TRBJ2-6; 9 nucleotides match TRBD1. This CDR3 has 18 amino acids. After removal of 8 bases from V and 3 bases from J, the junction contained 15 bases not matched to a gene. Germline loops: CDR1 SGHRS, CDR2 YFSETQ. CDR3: CASRSTGTGSGGANVLTF. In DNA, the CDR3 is TGCGCCAGTAGATCGACCGGGACAGGGTCTGGTGGGGCCAACGTCCTGACTTTC. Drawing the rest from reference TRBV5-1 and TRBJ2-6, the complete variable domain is KAGVTQTPRYLIKTRGQQVTLSCSPISGHRSVSWYQQTPGQGLQFLFEYFSETQRNKGNFPGRFSGRQFSNSRSEMNVSTLELGDSALYLCASRSTGTGSGGANVLTFGAGSRLTVL.

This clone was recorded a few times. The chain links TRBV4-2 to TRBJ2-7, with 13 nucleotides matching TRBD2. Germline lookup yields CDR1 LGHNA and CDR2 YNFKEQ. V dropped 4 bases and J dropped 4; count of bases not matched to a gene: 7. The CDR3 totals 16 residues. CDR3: CASSRLRTSGSYEQYF. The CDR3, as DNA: TGTGCCAGCAGCCGTCTTCGGACTAGCGGGAGTTACGAGCAGTACTTC.

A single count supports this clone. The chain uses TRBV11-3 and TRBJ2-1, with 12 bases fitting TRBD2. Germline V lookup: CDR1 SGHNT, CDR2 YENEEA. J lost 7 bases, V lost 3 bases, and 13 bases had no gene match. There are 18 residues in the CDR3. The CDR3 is CASSLERGLAGGANEQFF. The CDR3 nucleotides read TGTGCCAGCAGCTTGGAAAGGGGGCTAGCGGGAGGGGCAAATGAGCAGTTCTTC.

CDR3 nucleotide sequence: TGTGCCAGCAGCAAACGACTAGCGGGAGTATTAGATACGCAGTATTTT. Protein: CASSKRLAGVLDTQYF. The chain couples TRBV21-1 to TRBJ2-3; the table's D gene call, TRBD2, was not cross checked with the DNA. TRBV21-1 is assigned pseudogene status. The CDR3 length is 16 residues.

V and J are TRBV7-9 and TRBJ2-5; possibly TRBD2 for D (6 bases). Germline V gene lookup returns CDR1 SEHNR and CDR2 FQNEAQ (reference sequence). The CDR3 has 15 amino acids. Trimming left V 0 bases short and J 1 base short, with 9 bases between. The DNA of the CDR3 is TGTGCCAGCAGCTTAGCGGGGGACTTCCAAGAGACCCAGTACTTC. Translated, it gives CASSLAGDFQETQYF.

DNA for the CDR3: TGTGCCAGCAGCGTATCAGGGACAGGCAATAATGAAAAACTGTTTTTT. Protein: CASSVSGTGNNEKLFF. The J gene is TRBJ1-4, the V gene TRBV9; 8 bases agree with TRBD1. Unmatched junction bases numbered 6, after V lost 1 base and J lost 4 bases. Germline CDR1 is SGDLS and CDR2 is YYNGEE. There are 16 residues in the CDR3.

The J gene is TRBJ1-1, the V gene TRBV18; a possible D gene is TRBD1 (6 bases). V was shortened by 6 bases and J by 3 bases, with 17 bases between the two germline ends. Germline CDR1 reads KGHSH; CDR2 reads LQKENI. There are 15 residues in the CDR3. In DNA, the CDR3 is TGTGCCAGCTCGATTGAACAGGGTGCGTACACTGAAGCTTTCTTT. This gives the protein CASSIEQGAYTEAFF.